This T cell receptor beta chain was retrieved from a study of metastatic and nonmetastatic thyroid tumors. On the study more broadly: The study looked at repertoires side by side in blood and in tumor or nodule tissue from malignant and benign thyroid patients. Whole-study findings and limits: Patients with malignant thyroid tumors reportedly had significantly higher TCR beta diversity than those with benign nodules, in blood and tumor.

In the original analysis: A distant-metastasis classifier for papillary thyroid cancer was built using CDR3 differences across clinicopathological groups. TCRdb re-clonotyped the PCR reads through MiXCR. TCRdb, not the original authors, processed these V and J calls. The sample holds tens of thousands of clones; roughly a quarter are singletons and the top ten take about 3.3%. Among the patients, none had received any treatment before thyroid surgery. This clone was seen ten or more times. Its antigen is currently unknown. The CDR3 runs 13 residues. Germline V lookup: CDR1 MNHNS, CDR2 SASEGT. V lost 10 bases, J lost 6 bases, and 17 bases lay in between.

The source material was blood. This TCR was recovered from a male donor with papillary thyroid cancer or a benign thyroid nodule (not recorded which). Some clones in this sample may be carry-over from other donors' samples. The chain couples TRBV6-1 to TRBJ2-3; maybe TRBD2 (5 bases). CDR3: CATRGLAIDTQYF. CDR3 sequence (DNA): TGTGCCACCCGAGGGTTGGCTATTGATACGCAGTATTTT.